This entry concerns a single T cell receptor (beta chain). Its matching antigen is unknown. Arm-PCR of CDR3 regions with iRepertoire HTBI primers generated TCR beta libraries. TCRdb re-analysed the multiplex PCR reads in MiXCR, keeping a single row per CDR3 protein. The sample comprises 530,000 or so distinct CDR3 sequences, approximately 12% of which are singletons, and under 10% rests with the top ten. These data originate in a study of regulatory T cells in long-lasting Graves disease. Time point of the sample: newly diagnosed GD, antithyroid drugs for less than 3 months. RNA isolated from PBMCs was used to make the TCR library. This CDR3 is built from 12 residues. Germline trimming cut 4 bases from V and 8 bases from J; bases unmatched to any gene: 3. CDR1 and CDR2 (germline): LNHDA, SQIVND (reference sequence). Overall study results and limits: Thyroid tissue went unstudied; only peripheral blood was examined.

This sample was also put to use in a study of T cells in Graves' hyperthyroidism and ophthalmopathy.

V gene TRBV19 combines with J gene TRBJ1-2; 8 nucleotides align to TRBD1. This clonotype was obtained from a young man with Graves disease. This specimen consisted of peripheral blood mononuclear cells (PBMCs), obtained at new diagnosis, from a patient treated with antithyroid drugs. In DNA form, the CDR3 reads TGTGCCAGTAGTACCGACAGGGGCGGCTACACCTTC. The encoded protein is CASSTDRGGYTF. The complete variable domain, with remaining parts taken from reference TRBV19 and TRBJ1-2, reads DGGITQSPKYLFRKEGQNVTLSCEQNLNHDAMYWYRQDPGQGLRLIYYSQIVNDFQKGDIAEGYSVSREKKESFPLTVTSAQKNPTAFYLCASSTDRGGYTFGSGTRLTVV.